Shown below are 23 T cell receptor beta chains from a single sample sequenced in a study of T cell repertoires in cytomegalovirus infection. TCRdb re-derived calls from the reads in MiXCR, one entry per CDR3 protein. This table has 700,000 to 950,000 distinct CDR3 sequences, 30% to 35% appearing once. These receptors have no identified antigens. The sequencing used cultured CD8+ T cells from PBMCs, collected from culture after CMV antigen stimulation. The receptor source for this set is a human donor in good health (CMV status not recorded). Some clones in this sample may be carry-over from other donors' samples.

Of note for this clonotype: This may come from a read error, since a much larger clone is one base off. This chain uses TRBV7-9 with TRBJ1-3, with D unresolved. Per germline, CDR1 SEHNR and CDR2 FQNEAQ (reference sequence). The CDR3 covers 12 residues. DNA of the CDR3: TGTGCCAGCAGCTTATCTGGAAACACCATAAATTTT. It yields the protein CASSLSGNTINF.

This chain links TRBV10-3 with TRBJ1-2; D call uncertain. This CDR3 is built from 16 residues. Germline CDR1 is ENHRY and CDR2 is SYGVKD. V was cut by 3 bases and J by 0 bases, with 14 bases left in between. The CDR3 here is CAISDPGSIPNYGYTF. As DNA, the CDR3 is TGTGCCATCAGTGATCCTGGGTCCATCCCTAACTATGGCTACACCTTC.

J is TRBJ2-7 and V is TRBV2; TRBD2 agrees at 8 bases. The CDR3 has 11 amino acids. The J segment lost 6 bases and the V segment lost 8 bases, leaving 3 bases of the junction unmatched. Germline V lookup: CDR1 SNHLY, CDR2 FYNNEI. CDR3 bases: TGTGCCAGCCCCGGGGGGGGCGAGCAGTACGTC. Amino acid sequence: CASPGGGEQYV.

The gene calls are TRBV27 and TRBJ1-4; no definite D call. The CDR3 loop spans 15 amino acids. The ends were cut back, 5 bases at V and 8 bases at J, with 18 bases in the middle. Germline V gene data show CDR1 as MNHEY and CDR2 as SMNVEV (reference sequence). The CDR3 region is CASSPLWGKGEKLFF. The CDR3 DNA is TGTGCCAGCAGTCCTTTGTGGGGTAAAGGGGAAAAACTGTTTTTT.

This clonotype has a handful of counts. CDR3 amino acids: CASSPIRGQGGYTF. The CDR3, as DNA: TGTGCCAGCAGCCCGATTCGGGGGCAAGGCGGCTACACCTTC. This chain joins TRBV7-2 and TRBJ1-2; D might be TRBD1 (6 bases). V was pared by 5 bases and J by 8 bases, with 18 bases between. The CDR3 has 14 residues. CDR1 is SGHTA, CDR2 FQGNSA, per germline.

This clonotype was observed at least ten times. This chain connects TRBV6-1 to TRBJ1-4; TRBD1 might be the D (6 bases). Per germline, CDR1 MNHNS and CDR2 SASEGT. This CDR3 is 15 amino acids long. V dropped 2 bases and J dropped 8 bases, with 15 bases sitting between them. For the CDR3, the DNA is TGTGCCAGCAGTGAAACGGACAGCAAACTAGAAAAACTGTTTTTT. Its translation is CASSETDSKLEKLFF.

In this sample, this clonotype turned up a few times. V usage is TRBV5-6 and J usage is TRBJ1-2, with D possibly being TRBD1 (5 bases). CDR1 SGHDT and CDR2 YYEEEE come from the germline V gene. Between the trimmed V and J ends, which lost 2 bases and 2 bases, there was a span of 16 bases. There are 16 residues in the CDR3. CDR3 coding DNA: TGTGCCAGCAGCTTAGAAGGGGATGTCCCCAACTATGGCTACACCTTC. Amino acids: CASSLEGDVPNYGYTF.

The chain uses TRBV18 and TRBJ1-2, with D tentatively TRBD1 (5 bases). Trimming removed 0 bases from V and 3 bases from J, with 11 bases in between. CDR3 size: 15 residues. The germline V gene has CDR1 KGHSH and CDR2 LQKENI. In DNA, the CDR3 is TGTGCCAGCTCACCACCAGACGGACATGACTATGGCTACACCTTC. Translation: CASSPPDGHDYGYTF.

The chain has TRBV9 and TRBJ1-3; D perhaps matches TRBD1 (6 bases). The CDR3 is 13 amino acids. V was cut by 3 bases and J by 4 bases, with 8 bases left in between. CDR1 and CDR2 from the germline V gene are SGDLS and YYNGEE. CDR3 sequence: CASSDTGGNTIYF. Written as DNA, the CDR3 is TGTGCCAGCAGCGATACAGGGGGAAACACCATATATTTT. Full variable domain (missing parts from reference TRBV9 and TRBJ1-3): DSGVTQTPKHLITATGQRVTLRCSPRSGDLSVYWYQQSLDQGLQFLIQYYNGEERAKGNILERFSAQQFPDLHSELNLSSLELGDSALYFCASSDTGGNTIYFGEGSWLTVV.

As concerns this clonotype: This likely comes from a read error, as the CDR3 has no conserved phenylalanine or tryptophan at its end. J is TRBJ1-2 and V is TRBV7-2; 7 nucleotides line up with TRBD1. The germline CDR1 and CDR2 sequences are SGHTA and FQGNSA. The CDR3 covers 15 residues. As DNA, the CDR3 is TGTGCCAGCAGCTCGACAGGGACATCTAACTATGTCTACACCTAC. Translating gives CASSSTGTSNYVYTY.

V gene TRBV7-9 combines with J gene TRBJ2-1, with 8 positions matching TRBD2. Looked up from germline, CDR1 is SEHNR and CDR2 is FQNEAQ (reference sequence). This CDR3 region has 15 residues. CDR3 in amino acids: CATPGGGRADNEQFF. Written as DNA, the CDR3 is TGTGCAACCCCGGGGGGGGGGCGGGCCGACAATGAGCAGTTCTTC.

The chain has TRBV9 and TRBJ1-1; 7 nucleotides align to TRBD1. Losses at the gene ends were 4 bases for V and 7 bases for J; bases not matched to a gene: 4. The CDR3 is 12 residues long. Germline CDR1 is SGDLS and CDR2 is YYNGEE. The CDR3 sequence: CASSTQGSEAFF. The CDR3 region has the DNA TGTGCCAGCAGCACACAGGGGAGTGAAGCTTTCTTT.

The V call is TRBV19, the J call TRBJ1-2; TRBD1 might be the D (6 bases). V was trimmed by 3 bases and J by 2 bases, leaving 13 bases between them. The CDR3 is 15 residues long. Germline lookup yields CDR1 LNHDA and CDR2 SQIVND (reference sequence). The CDR3 spells CASSMAGGLNYGYTF. The CDR3, as DNA: TGTGCCAGTAGTATGGCTGGGGGCCTCAACTATGGCTACACCTTC.

This clonotype was counted a few times. The rearrangement uses TRBV18 and TRBJ2-7, with D possibly being TRBD1 (5 bases). This CDR3 region has 14 residues. CDR1 and CDR2 (germline): KGHSH, LQKENI. Trimming shortened V by 6 bases and J by 0 bases, and 12 bases separated the two germline ends. CDR3 sequence (DNA): TGTGCCAGCTCCTTGACAGCAAGCTCCTACGAGCAGTACTTC. As protein: CASSLTASSYEQYF.

This clonotype was seen more than once but under ten times. The CDR3, as DNA: TGTGCCAGCAGCTTGGAACAGGGTGAAGCTTTCTTT. The encoded protein is CASSLEQGEAFF. The chain joins TRBV5-6 to TRBJ1-1; maybe TRBD1 (6 bases). Germline V gene sequence: CDR1 SGHDT, CDR2 YYEEEE. The CDR3 runs to 12 residues. V was pared by 0 bases and J by 7 bases, with 7 bases between.

This clonotype was detected only a few times. The J gene is TRBJ2-1, the V gene TRBV6-2 or TRBV6-3, with a tentative D call TRBD2 (5 bases). Germline assignment: CDR1 MNHEY and CDR2 SVGEGT. The CDR3 has 12 residues. V was pared by 1 base and J by 8 bases, with 6 bases between. As DNA, the CDR3 is TGTGCCAGCAGTTACTTCGGGGATGAGCAGTTCTTC. This encodes CASSYFGDEQFF.

The chain is built from TRBV19 and TRBJ1-2; 8 nucleotides agree with TRBD1. This CDR3 comprises 14 residues. In germline, CDR1 is LNHDA, CDR2 SQIVND (reference sequence). V trimming: 8 bases; J trimming: 5 bases; junction bases outside the gene matches: 10. In DNA form, the CDR3 reads TGTGCCAGTTTTCCCGGGACAGGCTGGTATGGCTACACCTTC. The encoded protein is CASFPGTGWYGYTF.

This chain joins TRBV5-1 and TRBJ1-1; D is ambiguous. Germline CDR1 reads SGHRS; CDR2 reads YFSETQ. Trimming cost V 0 bases and J 0 bases, with 15 bases left between them. The CDR3 totals 17 residues. Here the CDR3 reads CASSLEVGYWMNTEAFF. In DNA, the CDR3 is TGCGCCAGCAGCTTGGAAGTAGGGTATTGGATGAACACTGAAGCTTTCTTT.

This clonotype appeared a few times. This chain joins TRBV6-2 or TRBV6-3 and TRBJ1-5, with 8 bases that match TRBD1. With V trimmed by 2 bases and J by 3 bases, 3 bases remained unmatched. This CDR3 has 15 amino acids. CDR1 MNHEY and CDR2 SVGEGT come from the germline V gene. The CDR3 DNA is TGTGCCAGCAGTTACGGGGACAGGTTCAATCAGCCCCAGCATTTT. It yields the protein CASSYGDRFNQPQHF.

In its sample, this clonotype was seen many times. The chain couples TRBV7-9 to TRBJ2-5; D call uncertain. Trimming left V 6 bases short and J 3 bases short, with 11 bases between. CDR1 is SEHNR and CDR2 is FQNEAQ in the germline V gene (reference sequence). The CDR3 covers 13 residues. CDR3 loop: CASSPIAEETQYF. The DNA of the CDR3 is TGTGCCAGCAGTCCAATAGCAGAAGAGACCCAGTACTTC.

Ten or more counts support this clonotype. The rearrangement joins TRBV7-2 to TRBJ2-2; D uncertain. CDR1 is SGHTA, CDR2 FQGNSA, per germline. Trimming removed 1 base at V and 3 bases at J, with 12 bases between. The CDR3 has 16 residues. This CDR3 is CASSLEGNSYTGELFF. CDR3 in DNA: TGTGCCAGCAGCTTAGAGGGCAACAGTTACACCGGGGAGCTGTTTTTT.

This clonotype was recorded a few times. The V and J genes are TRBV7-2 and TRBJ1-1, with a tentative D call TRBD1 (5 bases). The CDR3 runs 17 residues. Per germline, CDR1 SGHTA and CDR2 FQGNSA. V gave up 1 base and J gave up 1 base, with 16 bases separating them. In DNA, the CDR3 is TGTGCCAGCAGCTTAGAGGGCAGGGTTTGGGGGAACACTGAAGCTTTCTTT. Amino acids: CASSLEGRVWGNTEAFF.

This chain joins TRBV24-1 and TRBJ2-1; 7 bases match TRBD1. The junction had 13 bases not matched to a gene; V was cut back by 1 base and J by 8 bases. CDR3 size: 17 residues. Germline values: CDR1 KGHDR, CDR2 SFDVKD. The CDR3 DNA is TGTGCCACCAGTGATTTAGCTCTCTCCCAGGGGGTCCATGAGCAGTTCTTC. Translating gives CATSDLALSQGVHEQFF.